Listed below are T cell receptor beta chains from one sample, sequenced in a study of blood T cell repertoires in COVID-19. The data were produced by immunoSEQ multiplex PCR, yet TCRdb's version contains in-frame clones alone and is incomplete. The sample shows about 270,000 clones, about 88% of them seen only once. Sequencing used PBMCs or T cells enriched from blood (not recorded which). The source is a woman aged 50 to 65 who had recovered from COVID-19. CDR3s include the opening cysteine and the closing phenylalanine or tryptophan. D genes are given only for firm matches. Some rows have no size entry. The others give once, few or many, or a class for an expanded clone.

abundance: .
v_gene: TRBV18
j_gene: TRBJ2-7
d_gene: TRBD1
CDR3aa: CASSPGQGPDLDPTEQYF
CDR3nt: TGTGCCAGCTCACCGGGACAGGGGCCCGACTTAGACCCTACGGAGCAGTACTTC

abundance: .
v_gene: TRBV11-1
j_gene: TRBJ2-1
d_gene: .
CDR3aa: CASSSGQSSYNEQFF
CDR3nt: TGTGCCAGCAGCTCCGGACAGAGCTCCTACAATGAGCAGTTCTTC

abundance: .
v_gene: TRBV29-1
j_gene: TRBJ2-1
d_gene: .
CDR3aa: CSVGVRAGTSYNEQFF
CDR3nt: TGCAGCGTTGGGGTGCGGGCGGGAACCTCCTACAATGAGCAGTTCTTC

abundance: .
v_gene: TRBV30
j_gene: TRBJ1-6
d_gene: .
CDR3aa: CACNFRFRSNDNSPLHF
CDR3nt: TGTGCCTGCAATTTCAGGTTTCGTTCCAATGATAATTCACCCCTCCACTTT

abundance: .
v_gene: TRBV20-1
j_gene: TRBJ2-3
d_gene: TRBD2
CDR3aa: CSASLGRGADTQYF
CDR3nt: TGCAGTGCTAGTCTCGGGAGGGGGGCAGATACGCAGTATTTT

abundance: few
v_gene: TRBV5-6
j_gene: TRBJ1-5
d_gene: .
CDR3aa: CASSFVGPNQPQHF
CDR3nt: TGTGCCAGCAGCTTTGTGGGGCCCAATCAGCCCCAGCATTTT

abundance: .
v_gene: TRBV2
j_gene: TRBJ2-7
d_gene: TRBD1
CDR3aa: CASSSEGGQGIPPSYEQYF
CDR3nt: TGTGCCAGCAGTTCTGAGGGGGGACAGGGTATTCCGCCTTCCTACGAGCAGTACTTC

abundance: .
v_gene: TRBV5-1
j_gene: TRBJ2-1
d_gene: .
CDR3aa: CASSTRQEVNNEQFF
CDR3nt: TGCGCCAGCAGCACCCGACAGGAGGTGAACAATGAGCAGTTCTTC

abundance: .
v_gene: TRBV7-2
j_gene: TRBJ2-1
d_gene: TRBD1
CDR3aa: CASSGGQGFDEQFF
CDR3nt: TGTGCCAGCAGCGGAGGACAGGGTTTCGATGAGCAGTTCTTC

abundance: .
v_gene: TRBV7-2
j_gene: TRBJ2-7
d_gene: .
CDR3aa: CASSLPGAREQYF
CDR3nt: TGTGCCAGCAGCTTACCAGGGGCGCGCGAGCAGTACTTC

abundance: few
v_gene: TRBV7-2
j_gene: TRBJ2-2
d_gene: TRBD2
CDR3aa: CASSPGLAGVGTGELFF
CDR3nt: TGTGCCAGCAGCCCCGGACTAGCGGGAGTGGGGACCGGGGAGCTGTTTTTT

abundance: .
v_gene: TRBV3-1/TRBV3-2
j_gene: TRBJ2-5
d_gene: .
CDR3aa: CASSHPRETQYF
CDR3nt: TGTGCCAGCAGCCATCCCCGAGAGACCCAGTACTTC

abundance: .
v_gene: TRBV2
j_gene: TRBJ1-1
d_gene: TRBD1
CDR3aa: CASSGTGGLAEAFF
CDR3nt: TGTGCCAGCAGTGGGACAGGGGGACTGGCTGAAGCTTTCTTT

abundance: .
v_gene: TRBV7-3
j_gene: TRBJ2-1
d_gene: TRBD2
CDR3aa: CASSLYGTSGYNEQFF
CDR3nt: TGTGCCAGCAGCCTCTACGGGACTAGCGGTTACAATGAGCAGTTCTTC

abundance: .
v_gene: TRBV4-1
j_gene: TRBJ2-6
d_gene: .
CDR3aa: CASSQPGHHLSGANVLTF
CDR3nt: TGCGCCAGCAGCCAACCGGGACACCACCTCTCTGGGGCCAACGTCCTGACTTTC

abundance: .
v_gene: TRBV6-5
j_gene: TRBJ1-3
d_gene: .
CDR3aa: CASTQSGRSGNTIYF
CDR3nt: TGTGCCAGCACCCAGAGCGGTCGCTCTGGAAACACCATATATTTT

abundance: .
v_gene: TRBV19
j_gene: TRBJ1-5
d_gene: TRBD1
CDR3aa: CASTRTGSSNQPQHF
CDR3nt: TGTGCCAGTACCCGGACAGGTTCTAGCAATCAGCCCCAGCATTTT

abundance: .
v_gene: TRBV27
j_gene: TRBJ2-5
d_gene: .
CDR3aa: CASSFSLRETQYF
CDR3nt: TGTGCCAGCAGTTTTTCCCTCAGGGAGACCCAGTACTTC

abundance: .
v_gene: TRBV25-1
j_gene: TRBJ2-7
d_gene: .
CDR3aa: CASSDGTREEQYF
CDR3nt: TGTGCCAGCAGTGACGGGACAAGAGAAGAGCAGTACTTC

abundance: .
v_gene: TRBV28
j_gene: TRBJ1-2
d_gene: .
CDR3aa: CASSSPPGGGSHYGYTF
CDR3nt: TGTGCCAGCAGTTCGCCCCCCGGGGGGGGGTCACACTATGGCTACACCTTC

abundance: .
v_gene: TRBV28
j_gene: TRBJ1-3
d_gene: .
CDR3aa: CASSLGFSGIGSNTIYF
CDR3nt: TGTGCCAGCAGTTTAGGTTTTTCGGGGATAGGGAGCAACACCATATATTTT

abundance: .
v_gene: TRBV19
j_gene: TRBJ2-1
d_gene: TRBD2
CDR3aa: CASSLLAGGSYNEQFF
CDR3nt: TGTGCCAGTAGTCTGCTAGCGGGAGGAAGCTACAATGAGCAGTTCTTC

abundance: .
v_gene: TRBV7-2
j_gene: TRBJ1-5
d_gene: TRBD1
CDR3aa: CASSLVSGGNIGQPQHF
CDR3nt: TGTGCCAGCAGCTTAGTGTCAGGGGGTAACATAGGTCAGCCCCAGCATTTT

abundance: .
v_gene: TRBV6-2/TRBV6-3
j_gene: TRBJ1-5
d_gene: .
CDR3aa: CASSYSGGSLQPQHF
CDR3nt: TGTGCCAGCAGTTACTCAGGGGGTAGCTTGCAGCCCCAGCATTTT

abundance: .
v_gene: TRBV6-5
j_gene: TRBJ1-1
d_gene: .
CDR3aa: CASSYNLPGQNTEAFF
CDR3nt: TGTGCCAGCAGTTACAATCTCCCGGGACAGAACACTGAAGCTTTCTTT

abundance: .
v_gene: TRBV6-5
j_gene: TRBJ1-6
d_gene: TRBD1
CDR3aa: CATKPGQGAYSPLHF
CDR3nt: TGTGCCACGAAGCCGGGACAGGGGGCCTATTCACCCCTCCACTTT

abundance: few
v_gene: TRBV20-1
j_gene: TRBJ2-7
d_gene: TRBD2
CDR3aa: CSAGTSTSGF
CDR3nt: TGCAGTGCTGGGACGTCGACTAGCGGCTTC

abundance: .
v_gene: TRBV20-1
j_gene: TRBJ2-1
d_gene: .
CDR3aa: CSARVSNEQFF
CDR3nt: TGCAGTGCTAGAGTATCCAATGAGCAGTTCTTC

abundance: .
v_gene: TRBV18
j_gene: TRBJ1-1
d_gene: .
CDR3aa: CASSPPAGRSAEAFF
CDR3nt: TGTGCCAGCTCACCACCAGCGGGGCGGAGCGCTGAAGCTTTCTTT

abundance: .
v_gene: TRBV6-5
j_gene: TRBJ2-7
d_gene: TRBD2
CDR3aa: CASSFLTSGAYEQYF
CDR3nt: TGTGCCAGCAGTTTCCTGACTAGCGGGGCTTACGAGCAGTACTTC

abundance: .
v_gene: TRBV4-1
j_gene: TRBJ2-5
d_gene: TRBD2
CDR3aa: CASSQGRGGSLETQYF
CDR3nt: TGCGCCAGCAGCCAAGGTCGAGGCGGGAGTTTGGAGACCCAGTACTTC

abundance: once
v_gene: TRBV5-1
j_gene: TRBJ1-4
d_gene: TRBD1
CDR3aa: CASRPTGGQPNEKLFF
CDR3nt: TGCGCCAGCAGGCCTACAGGGGGCCAGCCTAATGAAAAACTGTTTTTT

abundance: .
v_gene: TRBV6-5
j_gene: TRBJ1-1
d_gene: TRBD1
CDR3aa: CASSTRTGGGAFF
CDR3nt: TGTGCCAGCAGTACCCGGACAGGAGGCGGAGCTTTCTTT

abundance: .
v_gene: TRBV24-1
j_gene: TRBJ2-1
d_gene: TRBD2
CDR3aa: CATSFTSGRKNEQFF
CDR3nt: TGTGCCACCAGTTTTACTAGCGGGAGAAAGAATGAGCAGTTCTTC

abundance: .
v_gene: TRBV19
j_gene: TRBJ1-6
d_gene: TRBD1
CDR3aa: CASSNRQGGNVNSPLHF
CDR3nt: TGTGCCAGTAGTAATCGTCAAGGGGGCAATGTCAATTCACCCCTCCACTTT

abundance: .
v_gene: TRBV27
j_gene: TRBJ2-1
d_gene: .
CDR3aa: CASSFTTSSYNEQFF
CDR3nt: TGTGCCAGCAGTTTCACTACGAGCTCCTACAATGAGCAGTTCTTC

abundance: once
v_gene: TRBV11-2
j_gene: TRBJ1-2
d_gene: .
CDR3aa: CASSLTREAYGYTF
CDR3nt: TGTGCCAGCAGCTTAACGAGGGAGGCCTATGGCTACACCTTC

abundance: once
v_gene: TRBV30
j_gene: TRBJ1-4
d_gene: TRBD1
CDR3aa: CAWTNRGWEKLFF
CDR3nt: TGTGCCTGGACGAACAGGGGGTGGGAAAAACTGTTTTTT

abundance: .
v_gene: TRBV25-1
j_gene: TRBJ2-2
d_gene: .
CDR3aa: CASSEGGAQNTGELFF
CDR3nt: TGTGCCAGCAGTGAGGGGGGGGCACAGAACACCGGGGAGCTGTTTTTT

abundance: .
v_gene: TRBV6-4
j_gene: TRBJ2-1
d_gene: TRBD2
CDR3aa: CASSSGSASYNEQFF
CDR3nt: TGTGCCAGCAGCAGCGGGAGCGCTTCCTACAATGAGCAGTTCTTC

abundance: .
v_gene: TRBV10-3
j_gene: TRBJ1-2
d_gene: .
CDR3aa: CAISESGVYGYTF
CDR3nt: TGTGCCATCAGTGAGTCAGGGGTCTATGGCTACACCTTC

abundance: .
v_gene: TRBV27
j_gene: TRBJ2-3
d_gene: .
CDR3aa: CASSFYTSADTQYF
CDR3nt: TGTGCCAGCAGTTTCTACACTAGTGCAGATACGCAGTATTTT

abundance: .
v_gene: TRBV27
j_gene: TRBJ2-4
d_gene: .
CDR3aa: CASSLFPRDIQYF
CDR3nt: TGTGCCAGCAGTTTATTTCCGAGGGACATTCAGTACTTC

abundance: once
v_gene: TRBV6-2/TRBV6-3
j_gene: TRBJ2-1
d_gene: .
CDR3aa: CASSYSTGGYYNEQFF
CDR3nt: TGTGCCAGCAGTTACTCGACTGGCGGGTACTACAATGAGCAGTTCTTC

abundance: .
v_gene: TRBV7-2
j_gene: TRBJ1-3
d_gene: .
CDR3aa: CASSLIFSSGNTIYF
CDR3nt: TGTGCCAGCAGCTTAATATTCAGCTCTGGAAACACCATATATTTT